The source of this TCR beta chain is a study of cytomegalovirus exposure and HLA in healthy donors. Whole-study results and caveats: It was taken for granted in presence/absence analyses that sequencing depth across donors was roughly uniform.

13 Jbeta primers and 60 Vbeta primers were used for the PCR. The table came from immunoSEQ multiplex PCR; TCRdb's copy has only in-frame clones and leaves some out. Counted here are roughly 110,000 clones, 75% occurring once; the ten biggest clones make up roughly 2.9%. The germline gives CDR1 KGHSH, CDR2 LQKENI. The V gene lost 6 bases and the J gene lost 4 bases, with 21 bases spanning the gap. The CDR3 has 16 amino acids. With regard to this clone: Its antigen remains unknown.

V and J are TRBV18 and TRBJ1-1, with D unclear. The material sequenced was PBMCs. The TCR comes from a male donor in good health and CMV-seropositive. CDR3 bases: TGTGCCAGCTCGCAGGCCCCCGGAGGAGTTAGCACTGAAGCTTTCTTT. Translation gives CASSQAPGGVSTEAFF. Full variable domain (rest looked up from reference TRBV18 and TRBJ1-1): NAGVMQNPRHLVRRRGQEARLRCSPMKGHSHVYWYRQLPEEGLKFMVYLQKENIIDESGMPKERFSAEFPKEGPSILRIQQVVRGDSAAYFCASSQAPGGVSTEAFFGQGTRLTVV.